These 29 T cell receptor beta chains originate from one sample sequenced in a study of shared clonotypes between healthy human individuals. Terminally differentiated effector memory CD45RA+ cells were excluded by CCR7 positive selection of CD45RO-negative cells. TCRdb's copy holds only in-frame clones and misses some; the assay was immunoSEQ multiplex PCR. The sample has approximately 2,200,000 clones; about 93% are singletons. Sample: naive CD8+ T cells from PBMCs. These receptor sequences come from a man younger than 35 in good health. Some clones in this sample may be carry-over from other donors' samples.

As concerns this clone: This sample also contains other DNA sequences that code for the same CDR3. The CDR3 nucleotides are TGTGCCAGCAGCTCGAACACCGGGGAGCTGTTTTTT. Protein sequence: CASSSNTGELFF. This chain uses TRBV9 with TRBJ2-2, with D unresolved. CDR1 is SGDLS and CDR2 is YYNGEE in the germline V gene. The CDR3 length is 12 residues. Trimming pared 4 bases from V and 0 bases from J, leaving 1 base between.

This chain joins TRBV27 and TRBJ2-7; no clear D gene. The ends were cut back, 0 bases at V and 2 bases at J, with 8 bases in the middle. This CDR3 contains 14 residues. Germline V lookup: CDR1 MNHEY, CDR2 SMNVEV (reference sequence). In DNA, the CDR3 is TGTGCCAGCAGTTTATCCGCGGCGGCCTACGAGCAGTACTTC. Translated: CASSLSAAAYEQYF.

This chain links TRBV5-4 with TRBJ2-3; D is perhaps TRBD1 (6 bases). The CDR3 has 15 amino acids. Per germline, CDR1 SGHNT and CDR2 YYREEE (reference sequence). V was cut by 5 bases and J by 6 bases, with 19 bases left in between. The chain's CDR3 is CASRGGRTDVDTQYF. The DNA for the CDR3 is TGTGCCAGCAGAGGGGGACGGACAGATGTGGATACGCAGTATTTT.

This clone was detected once. The V and J genes are TRBV6-1 and TRBJ1-1, with a possible D match to TRBD1 (6 bases). The CDR3 loop spans 13 amino acids. The V end was cut by 6 bases, the J end by 1 base, with 9 bases between. Per the germline V gene, CDR1 is MNHNS and CDR2 is SASEGT. Here the CDR3 reads CASRQGKNTEAFF. CDR3 in DNA: TGTGCCAGCAGACAGGGCAAGAACACTGAAGCTTTCTTT.

Written as DNA, the CDR3 is TGTGCCAGCAGCCGAGGGAGCGGGAGAAATGAGCAGTTCTTC. Encoded protein: CASSRGSGRNEQFF. The chain links TRBV7-2 to TRBJ2-1; 8 bases map to TRBD2. The CDR3 is made up of 14 amino acids. Unmatched junction bases numbered 7, after V lost 5 bases and J lost 7 bases. In germline, CDR1 is SGHTA, CDR2 FQGNSA.

The chain employs TRBV14 and TRBJ2-6; D is uncertain. The CDR3 totals 15 residues. V shed 2 bases and J shed 0 bases, with 5 bases lying between them. The germline V gene encodes CDR1 SGHDN and CDR2 FVKESK. CDR3: CASSQRVSGANVLTF. The CDR3 DNA sequence: TGTGCCAGCAGCCAACGAGTCTCTGGGGCCAACGTCCTGACTTTC.

This clone was seen only a few times. This chain uses TRBV6-1 with TRBJ1-1; no firm D call. Germline-derived CDR1 and CDR2 are MNHNS and SASEGT. This CDR3 has 14 amino acids. V lost 2 bases, J lost 6 bases, and 13 bases lay in between. DNA for the CDR3: TGTGCCAGCAGTGAACTGGCCGTAGGATCTGAAGCTTTCTTT. Translated, it gives CASSELAVGSEAFF.

V and J are TRBV6-1 and TRBJ2-7; 10 nucleotides match TRBD2. The CDR3 contains 15 residues. Germline CDR1 is MNHNS and CDR2 is SASEGT. The junction had 4 bases not matched to a gene; V was cut back by 5 bases and J by 0 bases. DNA of the CDR3: TGTGCCAGCAGTAATAGCGGGAGGATCTCCTACGAGCAGTACTTC. As protein: CASSNSGRISYEQYF.

The J gene is TRBJ1-5, the V gene TRBV7-9; the D gene is possibly TRBD1 (5 bases). V lost 0 bases, J lost 5 bases, and 11 bases lay in between. Germline CDR1 SEHNR, CDR2 FQNEAQ (reference sequence). The CDR3 is made up of 15 amino acids. The CDR3 region has the DNA TGTGCCAGCAGCTTAGCGGCAGGGACGGATCAGCCCCAGCATTTT. It specifies CASSLAAGTDQPQHF.

The V gene is TRBV7-9, the J gene TRBJ2-7, with D perhaps matching TRBD1 (5 bases). The CDR3 runs 12 residues. Germline CDR1 and CDR2: SEHNR and FQNEAQ (reference sequence). The V and J ends lost 3 bases and 5 bases respectively, with 8 bases between them. In DNA, the CDR3 is TGTGCCAGCAGCTTTGCAGGGCACGAGCAGTACTTC. Amino acid sequence: CASSFAGHEQYF.

As for this clone: The junction departs from germline at one end; a sequencing error may be responsible. J is TRBJ2-1 and V is TRBV13; 7 bases are shared with TRBD2. The length of the CDR3 is 14 residues. Germline V gene lookup returns CDR1 PRHDT and CDR2 FYEKMQ (reference sequence). CDR3 amino acids: CASSLGLDYNEQFF. CDR3 in DNA: TGTGCCAGCAGCCTAGGACTAGACTACAATGAGCAGTTCTTC.

This clone appeared a single time. The rearrangement joins TRBV28 to TRBJ2-4; 10 bases match TRBD1. Germline assignment: CDR1 MDHEN and CDR2 SYDVKM. The length of the CDR3 is 16 residues. V lost 6 bases and J lost 3; bases outside the gene matches: 8. DNA of the CDR3: TGTGCCAGCAGAAAAAGACAGGGGGCTGGCAAAAACATTCAGTACTTC. This codes for CASRKRQGAGKNIQYF.

The genes are TRBV4-1 and TRBJ1-1, with 7 bases lining up with TRBD1. Germline V gene data show CDR1 as MGHRA and CDR2 as YSYEKL. The CDR3 has 13 amino acids. The junction had 11 bases not matched to a gene; V was cut back by 10 bases and J by 6 bases. CDR3 amino acids: CATKPTGTAEAFF. The CDR3 coding sequence is TGCGCCACCAAGCCAACGGGGACAGCTGAAGCTTTCTTT.

This rearrangement joins TRBV5-1 to TRBJ1-1; D not certain. Trimming left V 2 bases short and J 4 bases short, with 12 bases between. Germline V CDR1 and CDR2: SGHRS, YFSETQ. CDR3 size: 14 residues. The CDR3 spells CASSLREWGTEAFF. In nucleotides, the CDR3 is TGCGCCAGCAGCTTAAGGGAATGGGGCACTGAAGCTTTCTTT. The full variable domain, rest sourced from reference TRBV5-1 and TRBJ1-1, is KAGVTQTPRYLIKTRGQQVTLSCSPISGHRSVSWYQQTPGQGLQFLFEYFSETQRNKGNFPGRFSGRQFSNSRSEMNVSTLELGDSALYLCASSLREWGTEAFFGQGTRLTVV.

This rearrangement joins TRBV2 to TRBJ2-5; TRBD2 matches at 14 bases. The CDR3 length is 13 residues. The junction had 8 bases not matched to a gene; V was cut back by 10 bases and J by 10 bases. The V gene's germline CDR1 is SNHLY and CDR2 FYNNEI. The CDR3 here is CATRTSGRSFQYF. CDR3 nucleotides: TGTGCCACACGGACTAGCGGGAGGTCCTTCCAGTACTTC.

Concerning this clone itself: Other DNA sequences of this sample code for an identical CDR3. This sequence joins TRBV7-3 and TRBJ2-7; TRBD1 matches 10 bases. Germline V gives CDR1 SGHTA, CDR2 FQGTGA. Trimming at V came to 6 bases and at J to 2 bases, leaving 7 bases not matched to a gene. The CDR3 contains 15 residues. The CDR3 coding sequence is TGTGCCAGCAGTCTATCCGGGACAGGGGCCTACGAGCAGTACTTC. This encodes CASSLSGTGAYEQYF. The full variable domain, rest sourced from reference TRBV7-3 and TRBJ2-7, is GAGVSQTPSNKVTEKGKYVELRCDPISGHTALYWYRQSLGQGPEFLIYFQGTGAADDSGLPNDRFFAVRPEGSVSTLKIQRTERGDSAVYLCASSLSGTGAYEQYFGPGTRLTVT.

The chain recombines TRBV7-9 with TRBJ2-5; TRBD2 matches at 12 bases. The CDR3 is 17 residues long. V dropped 3 bases and J dropped 1; count of bases not matched to a gene: 6. The V gene's germline CDR1 is SEHNR and CDR2 FQNEAQ (reference sequence). The DNA for the CDR3 is TGTGCCAGCAGCTTCAGTGGGACTAGCGGGTCCCAAGAGACCCAGTACTTC. Translating it yields CASSFSGTSGSQETQYF. Using reference TRBV7-9 and TRBJ2-5 for the parts outside the CDR3, the full variable domain is DTGVSQNPRHKITKRGQNVTFRCDPISEHNRLYWYRQTLGQGPEFLTYFQNEAQLEKSRLLSDRFSAERPKGSFSTLEIQRTEQGDSAMYLCASSFSGTSGSQETQYFGPGTRLLVL.

Note on this clone: At one end the junction does not follow the germline gene, possibly because of a read error. The chain couples TRBV28 to TRBJ2-1; no definite D call. Germline-derived CDR1 and CDR2 are MDHEN and SYDVKM. The CDR3 has 12 amino acids. The CDR3 nucleotides are TGTGCCAGCACCGCCCTTGGCAGGTTCATGGTCTTC. This encodes CASTALGRFMVF.

A few counts support this clone. The V call is TRBV7-9, the J call TRBJ1-1, with D unclear. V was cut by 5 bases and J by 12 bases, with 7 bases left in between. Germline CDR1 SEHNR, CDR2 FQNEAQ (reference sequence). The CDR3 has 9 amino acids. The DNA for the CDR3 is TGTGCCAGCAGCCCCTTCTCTTTCTTT. As protein: CASSPFSFF. The variable domain in full, with the rest retrieved from reference TRBV7-9 and TRBJ1-1, is DTGVSQNPRHKITKRGQNVTFRCDPISEHNRLYWYRQTLGQGPEFLTYFQNEAQLEKSRLLSDRFSAERPKGSFSTLEIQRTEQGDSAMYLCASSPFSFFGQGTRLTVV.

With respect to this clone: The identical CDR3 is also encoded by other nucleotide sequences in the sample. This chain joins TRBV7-9 and TRBJ2-5; maybe TRBD1 (5 bases). The CDR3 covers 14 residues. Deletions cut 3 bases from V and 4 bases from J, with 12 bases between. Germline CDR1 SEHNR, CDR2 FQNEAQ (reference sequence). CDR3 amino acids: CASSFREGAETQYF. CDR3 DNA: TGTGCCAGCAGCTTTCGAGAAGGGGCAGAGACCCAGTACTTC.

The rearrangement links TRBV30 to TRBJ2-7, with a weak D call TRBD2 (5 bases). Trimming removed 0 bases from V and 5 bases from J, with 14 bases in between. Germline V gives CDR1 GTSNPN, CDR2 SVGIG (reference sequence). The CDR3 covers 14 residues. The CDR3 sequence is CAWSVTGTHHEQYF. CDR3 nucleotides: TGTGCCTGGAGTGTCACGGGAACCCACCACGAGCAGTACTTC.

The rearrangement uses TRBV5-8 and TRBJ2-2, with D hard to call. The CDR3 is 12 residues long. Per germline, CDR1 SGHTS and CDR2 YDEGEE. Trimming left V 0 bases short and J 7 bases short, with 4 bases between. The CDR3 region has the DNA TGTGCCAGCAGCTTGGTCCGCGGGGAGCTGTTTTTT. It translates to CASSLVRGELFF.

The chain recombines TRBV4-2 with TRBJ2-1; D perhaps matches TRBD1 (6 bases). CDR3 length: 11 residues. The V and J ends lost 8 bases and 7 bases respectively, with 9 bases between them. CDR1 and CDR2 (germline): LGHNA, YNFKEQ. The CDR3 DNA sequence: TGTGCCAGCGGAGACAGGAATGAGCAGTTCTTC. Amino acids: CASGDRNEQFF.

The chain employs TRBV27 and TRBJ2-1; unclear D gene. The CDR3 totals 15 residues. V lost 5 bases and J 9 bases, leaving 20 bases between the germline ends. Germline loops: CDR1 MNHEY, CDR2 SMNVEV (reference sequence). The CDR3 DNA sequence: TGTGCCAGCAGTGTAATCCACCCCCTCTCTGTTGAGCAGTTCTTC. Encoded protein: CASSVIHPLSVEQFF.

V gene TRBV9 combines with J gene TRBJ1-1; no clear D. The V and J ends lost 4 bases and 5 bases respectively, with 12 bases between them. Germline CDR1 and CDR2: SGDLS and YYNGEE. The CDR3 has 13 residues. The CDR3 is CASSPAGGTEAFF. In DNA form, the CDR3 reads TGTGCCAGCAGCCCAGCGGGTGGGACTGAAGCTTTCTTT.

On this clone: The sample contains more than one DNA sequence encoding this CDR3. The chain uses TRBV27 and TRBJ1-2; possibly TRBD1 for D (5 bases). V gave up 4 bases and J gave up 5 bases, with 11 bases separating them. CDR1 and CDR2 (germline): MNHEY, SMNVEV (reference sequence). The CDR3 is made up of 13 amino acids. As DNA, the CDR3 is TGTGCCAGCAGTTCTCTTGGGGGATATGGCTACACCTTC. It translates to CASSSLGGYGYTF.

In this sample, this clone turned up once. The V and J genes are TRBV7-9 and TRBJ1-2; D unclear. V lost 7 bases, J lost 10 bases, and 22 bases lay in between. CDR1 and CDR2 from the germline V gene are SEHNR and FQNEAQ (reference sequence). The CDR3 runs to 14 residues. CDR3 in amino acids: CASNPGDPPEAYTF. In nucleotides, the CDR3 is TGTGCCAGCAACCCGGGCGACCCTCCTGAGGCCTACACCTTC.

The gene calls are TRBV9 and TRBJ2-1; TRBD2 aligns across 10 bases. The germline V gene has CDR1 SGDLS and CDR2 YYNGEE. J lost 4 bases, V lost 0 bases, and 4 bases had no gene match. CDR3 length: 16 amino acids. CDR3 residues: CASSVEGTSAYNEQFF. The CDR3, as DNA: TGTGCCAGCAGCGTAGAAGGGACTAGCGCTTACAATGAGCAGTTCTTC.

V is TRBV4-1 and J is TRBJ1-4; weak D call: TRBD1 (5 bases). CDR1 is MGHRA, CDR2 YSYEKL, per germline. This CDR3 is built from 15 residues. V lost 2 bases, J lost 3 bases, and 10 bases lay in between. As DNA, the CDR3 is TGCGCCAGCAGCCAAACCGCGGGACCTAATGAAAAACTGTTTTTT. Encoded protein: CASSQTAGPNEKLFF.